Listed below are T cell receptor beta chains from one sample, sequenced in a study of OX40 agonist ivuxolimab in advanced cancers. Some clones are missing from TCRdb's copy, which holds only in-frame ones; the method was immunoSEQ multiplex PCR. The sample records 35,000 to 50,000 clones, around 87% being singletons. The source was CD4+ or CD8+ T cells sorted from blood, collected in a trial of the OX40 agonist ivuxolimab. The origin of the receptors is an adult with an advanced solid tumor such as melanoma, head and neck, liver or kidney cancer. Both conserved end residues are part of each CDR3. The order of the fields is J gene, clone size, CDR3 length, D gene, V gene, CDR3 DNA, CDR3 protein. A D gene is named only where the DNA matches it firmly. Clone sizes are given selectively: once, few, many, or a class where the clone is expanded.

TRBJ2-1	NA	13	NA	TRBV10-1	TGCGCCAGCAGTGAGTCAGGGAGGAATGAGCAGTTCTTC	CASSESGRNEQFF
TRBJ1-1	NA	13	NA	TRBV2	TGTGCCAGCAGCAGAGGGGGGAACACTGAAGCTTTCTTT	CASSRGGNTEAFF
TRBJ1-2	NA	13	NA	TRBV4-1	TGCGCCAGCAGCCAAAGGGGGGACTATGGCTACACCTTC	CASSQRGDYGYTF
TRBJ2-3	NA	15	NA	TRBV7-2	TGTGCCAGCAGCTTAGCTAGGGGCAGCACAGATACGCAGTATTTT	CASSLARGSTDTQYF
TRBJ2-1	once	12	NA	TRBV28	TGTGCCAGCAGTTCGAGGGTCCATGAGCAGTTCTTC	CASSSRVHEQFF
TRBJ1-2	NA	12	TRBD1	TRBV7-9	TGTGCCAGCAGTACAACAGGGGCCGGCTACACCTTC	CASSTTGAGYTF
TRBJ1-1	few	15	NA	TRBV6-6	TGTGCCAGCAGTTCCCCCATGACAGGCGCCACTGAAGCTTTCTTT	CASSSPMTGATEAFF
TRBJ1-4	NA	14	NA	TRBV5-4	TGTGCCAGCAGCGCAGGGGACTCTAATGAAAAACTGTTTTTT	CASSAGDSNEKLFF
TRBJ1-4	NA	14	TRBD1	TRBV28	TGTGCCAGCAGTTTGGGACAGGGAATGGAAAAACTGTTTTTT	CASSLGQGMEKLFF
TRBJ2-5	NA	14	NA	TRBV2	TGTGCCAGCAGTGGGGAGGACAGGCAAGAGACCCAGTACTTC	CASSGEDRQETQYF
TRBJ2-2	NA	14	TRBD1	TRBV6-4	TGTGCCAGCAGTTGGGACAGGAACACCGGGGAGCTGTTTTTT	CASSWDRNTGELFF
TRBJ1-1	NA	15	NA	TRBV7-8	TGTGCCAGCAGTTATTACGGATCCGGGAACACTGAAGCTTTCTTT	CASSYYGSGNTEAFF
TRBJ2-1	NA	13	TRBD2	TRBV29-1	TGCAGCTACTGGACTAGCGGCTACAATGAGCAGTTCTTC	CSYWTSGYNEQFF
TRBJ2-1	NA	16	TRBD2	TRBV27	TGTGCCAGCAGTCTAGGACTAGCGGGGGCAGGAAATGAGCAGTTCTTC	CASSLGLAGAGNEQFF
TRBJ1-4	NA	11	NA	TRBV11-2	TGTGCCAGCAGCTTAGGGGAAAAACTGTTTTTT	CASSLGEKLFF
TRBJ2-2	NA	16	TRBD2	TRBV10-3	TGTGCCATCAGTGACCTTAGCGGGGGTAACACCGGGGAGCTGTTTTTT	CAISDLSGGNTGELFF
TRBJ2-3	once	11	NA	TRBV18	TGTGCCAGCTCACCAAAGGATACGCAGTATTTT	CASSPKDTQYF
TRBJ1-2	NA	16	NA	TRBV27	TGTGCCAGCAGTTCGTTGCAGGGGTCCCTGAACTATGGCTACACCTTC	CASSSLQGSLNYGYTF
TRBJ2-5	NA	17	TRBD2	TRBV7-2	TGTGCCAGCAGCCCGGGGCCCGGGCGGGGGGGGCAAGAGACCCAGTACTTC	CASSPGPGRGGQETQYF
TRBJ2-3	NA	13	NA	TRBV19	TGTGCCAGTATGTCAGCGAGCACAGATACGCAGTATTTT	CASMSASTDTQYF
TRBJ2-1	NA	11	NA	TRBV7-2	TGTGCCAGCAGCTTAGTCGGTGAGCAGTTCTTC	CASSLVGEQFF
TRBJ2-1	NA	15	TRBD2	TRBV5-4	TGTGCCAGCAGCTTTCCCGGGGGACTATACAATGAGCAGTTCTTC	CASSFPGGLYNEQFF
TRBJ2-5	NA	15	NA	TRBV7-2	TGTGCCAGCAGCTCCCTTCGAGGGGAACAAGAGACCCAGTACTTC	CASSSLRGEQETQYF
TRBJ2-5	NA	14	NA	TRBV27	TGTGCCAGCAGTTTAAAATACAATGGGGAGACCCAGTACTTC	CASSLKYNGETQYF
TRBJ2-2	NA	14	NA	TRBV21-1	TGTGCCAGCAGCCACAATGGGGACACCGGGGAGCTGTTTTTT	CASSHNGDTGELFF
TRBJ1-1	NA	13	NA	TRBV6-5	TGTGCCAGCAGTTCCACAGAGAACACTGAAGCTTTCTTT	CASSSTENTEAFF
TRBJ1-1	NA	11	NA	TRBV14	TGTGCCAGCAGTCGCGGGACTGAAGCTTTCTTT	CASSRGTEAFF
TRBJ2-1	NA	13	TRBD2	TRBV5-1	TGCGCCAGCAGACTAGCGGCAAACAATGAGCAGTTCTTC	CASRLAANNEQFF
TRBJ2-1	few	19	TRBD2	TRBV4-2	TGTGCCAGCAGCCAAGATCATCTGGGGAGCGGGAGCTTTGGGAATGAGCAGTTCTTC	CASSQDHLGSGSFGNEQFF
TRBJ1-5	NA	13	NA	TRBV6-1	TGTGCCAGCAGTGAACAGGCCAATCAGCCCCAGCATTTT	CASSEQANQPQHF
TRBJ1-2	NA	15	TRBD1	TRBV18	TGTGCCAGCTCGCCTCAAGGGACAGACACATATGGCTACACCTTC	CASSPQGTDTYGYTF
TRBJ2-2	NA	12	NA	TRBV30	TGTGCCTGGACGACGAGTGGGCGGGAGCTGTTTTTT	CAWTTSGRELFF
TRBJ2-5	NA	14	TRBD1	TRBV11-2	TGTGCCAGCAGCTTAGTAATGACAGGGGAGACCCAGTACTTC	CASSLVMTGETQYF
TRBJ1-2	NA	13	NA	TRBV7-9	TGTGCCAGCAGCTCTACCGGATTCGTCGGCTACACCTTC	CASSSTGFVGYTF
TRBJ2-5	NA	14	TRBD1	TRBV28	TGTGCCAGCAGTTTACAGGGGGCTCGAGAGACCCAGTACTTC	CASSLQGARETQYF
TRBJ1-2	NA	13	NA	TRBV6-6	TGTGCCAGCAGTAGCACCGATAACTATGGCTACACCTTC	CASSSTDNYGYTF
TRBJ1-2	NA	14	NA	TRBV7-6	TGTGCCAGCAGCTTAGATCGGGGCAACTATGGCTACACCTTC	CASSLDRGNYGYTF
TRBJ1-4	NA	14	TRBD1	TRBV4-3	TGCGCCAGCAGCCGGGACAGGGGGGATGAAAAACTGTTTTTT	CASSRDRGDEKLFF
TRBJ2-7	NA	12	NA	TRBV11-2	TGTGCCAGCAGCTTAGCCCTCTCCGAGCAGTACTTC	CASSLALSEQYF
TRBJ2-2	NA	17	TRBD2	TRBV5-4	TGTGCCAGCAGCGCGGGGAGCGGGAGTATCCCCACCGGGGAGCTGTTTTTT	CASSAGSGSIPTGELFF
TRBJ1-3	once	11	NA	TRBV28	TGTGCCAGCAGTTTAGGAAACACCATATATTTT	CASSLGNTIYF
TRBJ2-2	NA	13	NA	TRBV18	TGTGCCAGCTCACCTCACAGGGAAGGGGAGCTGTTTTTT	CASSPHREGELFF
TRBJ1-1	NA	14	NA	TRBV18	TGTGCCAGCTCATCGGACGGGATGAACACTGAAGCTTTCTTT	CASSSDGMNTEAFF
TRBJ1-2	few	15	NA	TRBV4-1	TGCGCCAGCAGCCAAGATGAGATGACTAACTATGGCTACACCTTC	CASSQDEMTNYGYTF
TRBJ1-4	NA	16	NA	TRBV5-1	TGCGCCAGCAGCTTGAACCCGGGACAAGCTAATGAAAAACTGTTTTTT	CASSLNPGQANEKLFF
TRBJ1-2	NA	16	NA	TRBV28	TGTGCCAGCATCTCCCTCGGGGAAGGGCTTAGCTATGGCTACACCTTC	CASISLGEGLSYGYTF
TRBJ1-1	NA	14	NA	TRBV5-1	TGCGCCAGCAGCTTGATAGGGGTGACCACTGAAGCTTTCTTT	CASSLIGVTTEAFF
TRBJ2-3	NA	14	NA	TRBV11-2	TGTGCCAGCAGCTTTGGGGACCCTCCAGATACGCAGTATTTT	CASSFGDPPDTQYF
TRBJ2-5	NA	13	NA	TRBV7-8	TGTGCCAGCAGCTTAGCTTTTCAAGAGACCCAGTACTTC	CASSLAFQETQYF
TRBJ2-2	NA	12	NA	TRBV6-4	TGTGCCAGCAGTAGGAGTCCCGGGGAGCTGTTTTTT	CASSRSPGELFF
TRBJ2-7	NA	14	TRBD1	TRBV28	TGTGCCAGCAGGGGGGGGACAGGGGTCAACGAGCAGTACTTC	CASRGGTGVNEQYF
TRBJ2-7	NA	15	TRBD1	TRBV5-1	TGCGCCAGCAGCTTCCTCGGGACAGCGTCCTACGAGCAGTACTTC	CASSFLGTASYEQYF
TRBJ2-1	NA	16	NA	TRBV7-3	TGTGCCAGCAGCTTAACTCAAGGGGTGGGCTACAATGAGCAGTTCTTC	CASSLTQGVGYNEQFF
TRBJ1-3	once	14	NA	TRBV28	TGTGCCAGCAGTTTAAGGGGGGCTGGAAACACCATATATTTT	CASSLRGAGNTIYF
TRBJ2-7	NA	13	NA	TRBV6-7	TGTGCCAGCAATAAAAAGGGTTGCTACGAGCAGTACTTC	CASNKKGCYEQYF
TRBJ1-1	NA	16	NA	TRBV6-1	TGTGCCAGCAGTGGGTCTCAGGGCTCGGGGACAACTGAAGCTTTCTTT	CASSGSQGSGTTEAFF
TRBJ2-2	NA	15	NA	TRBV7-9	TGTGCCAGCAGGCAACAGGGCACGAACACCGGGGAGCTGTTTTTT	CASRQQGTNTGELFF